The rows below give T cell receptor beta chains drawn from one sample of a study of T cell changes during pregnancy in multiple sclerosis. Here immunoSEQ multiplex PCR was the method, and the copy in TCRdb shows in-frame clones only, minus some. Among roughly 68,000 clones listed, 92% were seen once. The starting material was peripheral blood, obtained in the second trimester of pregnancy. Receptors originate from a female donor in good health, enrolled as a control in a pregnancy study. Each CDR3 is given with its conserved first and last residue. Fields, in order: J gene, clone size, V gene, D gene, CDR3 DNA, CDR3 protein. D genes are given only for firm matches. Expanded clones get a size class; other rows say once, few or many, or leave the size out.

J: TRBJ2-1; size: .; V: TRBV11-3; D: .; DNA: TGTGCCAGCAGCTCTCGGGATCGCGGTGAGCAGTTCTTC; CDR3: CASSSRDRGEQFF
J: TRBJ2-2; size: .; V: TRBV28; D: TRBD2; DNA: TGTGCCAGCTCCCACAAAGCGGGAGGCGGGGAGCTGTTTTTT; CDR3: CASSHKAGGGELFF
J: TRBJ2-1; size: .; V: TRBV18; D: TRBD1; DNA: TGTGCCAGCTCACCCCAGGGACAGGGCAGCTACAATGAGCAGTTCTTC; CDR3: CASSPQGQGSYNEQFF
J: TRBJ1-2; size: .; V: TRBV18; D: .; DNA: TGTGCCAGCTCACCTTCAGGGCAGTATGGCTACACCTTC; CDR3: CASSPSGQYGYTF
J: TRBJ1-1; size: .; V: TRBV4-2; D: .; DNA: TGTGCCAGCAGCCAAACCGGACACAGGGACACTGAAGCTTTCTTT; CDR3: CASSQTGHRDTEAFF
J: TRBJ1-2; size: .; V: TRBV19; D: TRBD1; DNA: TGTGCCAGTGAGGGGGCGCTGAGCTATGGCTACACCTTC; CDR3: CASEGALSYGYTF
J: TRBJ2-1; size: .; V: TRBV28; D: TRBD2; DNA: TGTGCCAGCAGGCGGGAGGGCCTCTTTGCTGGTGAGCAGTTCTTC; CDR3: CASRREGLFAGEQFF
J: TRBJ2-2; size: .; V: TRBV7-3; D: TRBD1; DNA: TGTGCCAGCAGCCCCGACAGGGCCACGAACACCGGGGAGCTGTTTTTT; CDR3: CASSPDRATNTGELFF
J: TRBJ2-2; size: .; V: TRBV5-6; D: TRBD2; DNA: TGTGCCAGCAGCGCGATAAAGCGGGGGATCAACACCGGGGAGCTGTTTTTT; CDR3: CASSAIKRGINTGELFF
J: TRBJ1-5; size: few; V: TRBV7-9; D: TRBD1; DNA: TGTGCCAGCAGCCTGGGACAGGCTAATCAGCCCCAGCATTTT; CDR3: CASSLGQANQPQHF
J: TRBJ1-6; size: .; V: TRBV30; D: .; DNA: TGTGCCTGGAGTGGGGAGATGGGGATGGGGAATTCACCCCTCCACTTT; CDR3: CAWSGEMGMGNSPLHF
J: TRBJ2-7; size: .; V: TRBV7-2; D: TRBD1; DNA: TGTGCCAGCAGCATACCGGGACAGGGTACCTACGAGCAGTACTTC; CDR3: CASSIPGQGTYEQYF
J: TRBJ1-5; size: .; V: TRBV6-4; D: .; DNA: TGTGCCAGCAGTGACTCACCAACAGGTCCCCAGCATTTT; CDR3: CASSDSPTGPQHF
J: TRBJ2-2; size: .; V: TRBV13; D: .; DNA: TGTGCCAGCAGCTTATTCTTGCGGGACCTGAACACCGGGGAGCTGTTTTTT; CDR3: CASSLFLRDLNTGELFF
J: TRBJ2-5; size: .; V: TRBV6-1; D: TRBD2; DNA: TGTGCCAGCAGTGACGGGGGGTTCTGGGAGACCCAGTACTTC; CDR3: CASSDGGFWETQYF
J: TRBJ1-2; size: .; V: TRBV27; D: TRBD1; DNA: TGTGCCAGCAGTCGACAGGGGGGGGACTATGGCTACACCTTC; CDR3: CASSRQGGDYGYTF
J: TRBJ1-5; size: .; V: TRBV27; D: TRBD1; DNA: TGTGCCAGCAGTTCAGGACAGGGGGCTTTACAGCCCCAGCATTTT; CDR3: CASSSGQGALQPQHF
J: TRBJ2-5; size: .; V: TRBV28; D: .; DNA: TGTGCCAGCAGTTTGGAGGGCCGGGAGACCCAGTACTTC; CDR3: CASSLEGRETQYF
J: TRBJ1-2; size: .; V: TRBV5-1; D: .; DNA: TGCGCCAGCAGCTTGATACAGCCTAACTATGGCTACACCTTC; CDR3: CASSLIQPNYGYTF
J: TRBJ2-7; size: few; V: TRBV16; D: .; DNA: TGTGCCAGCAGCCAAACAGGCCCCCACGAGCAGTACTTC; CDR3: CASSQTGPHEQYF
J: TRBJ2-5; size: .; V: TRBV7-2; D: TRBD2; DNA: TGTGCCAGCAGACGAGGGGAGGGGGAGACCCAGTACTTC; CDR3: CASRRGEGETQYF
J: TRBJ2-2; size: .; V: TRBV4-2; D: .; DNA: TGTGCCAGCAGCCGCACTGACTATACGTCGGCGGAGCTGTTTTTT; CDR3: CASSRTDYTSAELFF
J: TRBJ2-6; size: .; V: TRBV6-4; D: .; DNA: TGTGCCAGCAGTGAGGACAGATCCCTTGGGGCCAACGTCCTGACTTTC; CDR3: CASSEDRSLGANVLTF
J: TRBJ2-7; size: few; V: TRBV10-3; D: .; DNA: TGTGCCATCAGTGAAGTCCGGCGGACCTACGAGCAGTACTTC; CDR3: CAISEVRRTYEQYF
J: TRBJ2-3; size: .; V: TRBV9; D: TRBD2; DNA: TGTGCCAGCAGCGCACCCTCAAGCGGGGTTCGGGATACGCAGTATTTT; CDR3: CASSAPSSGVRDTQYF
J: TRBJ2-5; size: few; V: TRBV30; D: TRBD2; DNA: TGTGCCTGGAGTGGACTAGCGGGATTTGAGACCCAGTACTTC; CDR3: CAWSGLAGFETQYF
J: TRBJ2-7; size: .; V: TRBV27; D: .; DNA: TGTGCCAGCAGTTTGGGTCTAGTTTACGAGCAGTACTTC; CDR3: CASSLGLVYEQYF
J: TRBJ1-3; size: .; V: TRBV18; D: .; DNA: TGTGCCAGCTCGGGCAGCTCGTCCCTCTCTGGAAACACCATATATTTT; CDR3: CASSGSSSLSGNTIYF
J: TRBJ2-2; size: .; V: TRBV14; D: TRBD2; DNA: TGTGCCAGCAGCCAAGGGACGACTAGCGGATTCACCGGGGAGCTGTTTTTT; CDR3: CASSQGTTSGFTGELFF
J: TRBJ1-4; size: .; V: TRBV29-1; D: TRBD1; DNA: TGCAGCGTTGAACGTCAGGGGGGACCTAATGAAAAACTGTTTTTT; CDR3: CSVERQGGPNEKLFF
J: TRBJ2-1; size: .; V: TRBV7-9; D: TRBD2; DNA: TGTGCCAGTGGGACTAGCGGGAGTTATGGGTGGTATGAGCAGTTCTTC; CDR3: CASGTSGSYGWYEQFF
J: TRBJ2-7; size: .; V: TRBV9; D: .; DNA: TGTGCCAGCAGCGTAAGACTCAGCGGCGAGCAGTACTTC; CDR3: CASSVRLSGEQYF
J: TRBJ2-7; size: .; V: TRBV9; D: .; DNA: TGTGCCAGCAGCCTCGGGCAGGGTGGCTCCTACGAGCAGTACTTC; CDR3: CASSLGQGGSYEQYF
J: TRBJ1-1; size: .; V: TRBV6-1; D: .; DNA: TGTGCCAGCAGTGAACACCGGTCCACTGAAGCTTTCTTT; CDR3: CASSEHRSTEAFF
J: TRBJ1-6; size: few; V: TRBV28; D: TRBD1; DNA: TGTGCCAGCAGTTTACTAGGACAGGGAATTAATTCACCCCTCCACTTT; CDR3: CASSLLGQGINSPLHF
J: TRBJ2-7; size: .; V: TRBV6-5; D: TRBD1; DNA: TGTGCCAGCAGTTACTCGATACAGGGGTCCTACGAGCAGTACTTC; CDR3: CASSYSIQGSYEQYF
J: TRBJ2-7; size: .; V: TRBV6-1; D: .; DNA: TGTGCCAGCAGTGGTCGGGCAGGGGAGTACCACGAGCAGTACTTC; CDR3: CASSGRAGEYHEQYF
J: TRBJ1-5; size: .; V: TRBV5-8; D: TRBD1; DNA: TGTGCCAGCAGCTTCCCAAAAACAGGGGTTGGTCAGCCCCAGCATTTT; CDR3: CASSFPKTGVGQPQHF
J: TRBJ2-3; size: .; V: TRBV6-1; D: .; DNA: TGTGCCAGCAGTCAGGGGTCAGATACGCAGTATTTT; CDR3: CASSQGSDTQYF
J: TRBJ1-1; size: .; V: TRBV30; D: TRBD1; DNA: TGTGCCTGTGCTGCCCGGGACAGGGAGTTGAACACTGAAGCTTTCTTT; CDR3: CACAARDRELNTEAFF
J: TRBJ1-3; size: few; V: TRBV28; D: TRBD1; DNA: TGTGCCAGCAGAACCCTCGACAGGGACTCTAACACCATATATTTT; CDR3: CASRTLDRDSNTIYF
J: TRBJ2-7; size: .; V: TRBV2; D: TRBD1; DNA: TGTGCCAGCAGATACCGGGACAGGGGGCTCGAGCAGTACTTC; CDR3: CASRYRDRGLEQYF
J: TRBJ1-1; size: few; V: TRBV7-8; D: .; DNA: TGTGCCAGCAGCTTAGCCACCTGGGGCGGGGGAGACACTGAAGCTTTCTTT; CDR3: CASSLATWGGGDTEAFF
J: TRBJ1-6; size: .; V: TRBV6-5; D: TRBD1; DNA: TGTGCCAGCAGTTTTTCCGGGACAGCAAATTCACCCCTCCACTTT; CDR3: CASSFSGTANSPLHF
J: TRBJ1-2; size: .; V: TRBV2; D: TRBD1; DNA: TGTGCCAGCAGCGGGACAGGGGACACCAACTATGGCTACACCTTC; CDR3: CASSGTGDTNYGYTF